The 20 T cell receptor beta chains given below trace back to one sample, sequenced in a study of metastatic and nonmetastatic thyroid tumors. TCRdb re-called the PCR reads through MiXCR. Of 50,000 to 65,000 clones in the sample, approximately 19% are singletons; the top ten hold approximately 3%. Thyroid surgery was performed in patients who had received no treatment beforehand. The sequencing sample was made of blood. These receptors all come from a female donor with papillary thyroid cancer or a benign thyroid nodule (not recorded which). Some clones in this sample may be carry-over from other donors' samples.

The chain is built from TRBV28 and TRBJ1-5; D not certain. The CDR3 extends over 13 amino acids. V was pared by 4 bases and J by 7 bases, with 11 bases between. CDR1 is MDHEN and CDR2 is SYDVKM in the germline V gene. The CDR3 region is CASSSAPSQPQHF. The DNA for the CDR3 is TGTGCCAGCAGTTCCGCCCCGTCCCAGCCCCAGCATTTT.

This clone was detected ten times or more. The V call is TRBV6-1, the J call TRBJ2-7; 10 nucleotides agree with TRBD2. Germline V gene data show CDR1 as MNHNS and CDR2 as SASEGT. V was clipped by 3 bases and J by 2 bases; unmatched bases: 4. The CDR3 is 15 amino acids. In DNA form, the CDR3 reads TGTGCCAGCAGTGAGAGGCTAGCGGGGGCCTACGAGCAGTACTTC. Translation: CASSERLAGAYEQYF.

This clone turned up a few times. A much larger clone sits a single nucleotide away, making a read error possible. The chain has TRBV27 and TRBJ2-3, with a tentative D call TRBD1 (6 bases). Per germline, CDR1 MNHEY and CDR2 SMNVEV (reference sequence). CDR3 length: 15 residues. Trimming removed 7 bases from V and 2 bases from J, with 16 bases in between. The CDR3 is CASIPAGAFTDTQYF. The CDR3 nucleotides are TGTGCCAGCATACCGGCAGGGGCTTTCACAGATACGCAGTATTTT.

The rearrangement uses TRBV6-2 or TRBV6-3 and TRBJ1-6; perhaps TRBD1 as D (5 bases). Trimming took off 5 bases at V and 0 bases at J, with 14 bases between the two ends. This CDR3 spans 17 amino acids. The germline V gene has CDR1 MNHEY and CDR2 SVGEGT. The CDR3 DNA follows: TGTGCCAGCAGTGAACAGGTGACAAGCTCCTATAATTCACCCCTCCACTTT. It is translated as CASSEQVTSSYNSPLHF.

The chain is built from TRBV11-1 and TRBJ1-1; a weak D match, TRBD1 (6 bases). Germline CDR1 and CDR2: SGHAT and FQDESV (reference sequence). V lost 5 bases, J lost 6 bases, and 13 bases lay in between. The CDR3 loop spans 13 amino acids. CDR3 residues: CASSRNRVAEAFF. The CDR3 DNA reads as TGTGCCAGCAGCCGAAACAGGGTCGCTGAAGCTTTCTTT.

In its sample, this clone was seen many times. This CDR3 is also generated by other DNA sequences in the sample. The CDR3 DNA reads TGTGCCAGCAGTTTCTCGGGACCTACGGTCGATGAGCAGTTCTTC. Translating it yields CASSFSGPTVDEQFF. The J gene is TRBJ2-1, the V gene TRBV12-3 or TRBV12-4; D may correspond to TRBD1 or TRBD2 (5 bases each). CDR3 length equals 15 residues. Trimming left V 3 bases short and J 8 bases short, with 17 bases between.

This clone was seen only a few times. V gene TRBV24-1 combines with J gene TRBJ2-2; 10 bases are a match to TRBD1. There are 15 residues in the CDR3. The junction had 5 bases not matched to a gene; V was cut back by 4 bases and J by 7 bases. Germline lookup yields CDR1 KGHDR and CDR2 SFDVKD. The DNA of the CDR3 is TGTGCCACCAGTGACCCTGGACAGGGGGTCGGGGAGCTGTTTTTT. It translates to CATSDPGQGVGELFF.

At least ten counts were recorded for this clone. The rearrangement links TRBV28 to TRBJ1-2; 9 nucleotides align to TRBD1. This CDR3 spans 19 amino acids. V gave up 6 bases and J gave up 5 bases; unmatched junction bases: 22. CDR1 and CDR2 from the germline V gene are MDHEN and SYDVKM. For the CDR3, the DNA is TGTGCCAGCAGGGGACAGGGTGTTTTCTACCGGGTCCTGGGTTATGGCTACACCTTC. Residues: CASRGQGVFYRVLGYGYTF.

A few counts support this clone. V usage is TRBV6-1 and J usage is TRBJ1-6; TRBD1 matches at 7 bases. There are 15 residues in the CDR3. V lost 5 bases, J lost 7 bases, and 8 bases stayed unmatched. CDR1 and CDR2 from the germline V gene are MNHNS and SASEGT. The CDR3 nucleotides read TGTGCCAGCAGTAAAGGACAGGAGACGAATTCACCCCTCCACTTT. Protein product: CASSKGQETNSPLHF.

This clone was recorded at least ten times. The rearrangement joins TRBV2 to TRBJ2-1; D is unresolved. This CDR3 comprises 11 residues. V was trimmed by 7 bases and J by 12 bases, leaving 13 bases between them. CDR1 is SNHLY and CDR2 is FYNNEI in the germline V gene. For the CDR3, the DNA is TGTGCCAGCAAGGAAGGCGAGTGGCAGTTCTTC. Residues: CASKEGEWQFF.

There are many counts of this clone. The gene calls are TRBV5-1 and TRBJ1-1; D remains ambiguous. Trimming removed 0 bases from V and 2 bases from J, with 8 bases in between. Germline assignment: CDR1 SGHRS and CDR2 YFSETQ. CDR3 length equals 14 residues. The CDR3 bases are TGCGCCAGCAGCTTGGACGGAAAAAACACTGAAGCTTTCTTT. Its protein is CASSLDGKNTEAFF.

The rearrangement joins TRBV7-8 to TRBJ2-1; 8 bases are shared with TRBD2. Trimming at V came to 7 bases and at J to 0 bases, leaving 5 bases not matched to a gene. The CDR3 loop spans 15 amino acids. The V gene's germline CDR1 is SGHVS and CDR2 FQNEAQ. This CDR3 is CASNVGTSSYNEQFF. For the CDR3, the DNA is TGTGCCAGCAACGTGGGGACTAGCTCCTACAATGAGCAGTTCTTC. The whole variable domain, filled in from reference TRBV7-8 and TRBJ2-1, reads GAGVSQSPRYKVAKRGQDVALRCDPISGHVSLFWYQQALGQGPEFLTYFQNEAQLDKSGLPSDRFFAERPEGSVSTLKIQRTQQEDSAVYLCASNVGTSSYNEQFFGPGTRLTVL.

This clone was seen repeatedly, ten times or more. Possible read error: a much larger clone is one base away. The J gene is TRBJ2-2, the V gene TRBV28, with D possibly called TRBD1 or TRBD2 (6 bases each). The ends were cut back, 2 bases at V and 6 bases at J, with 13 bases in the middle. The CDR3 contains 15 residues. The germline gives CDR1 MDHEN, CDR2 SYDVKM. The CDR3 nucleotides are TGTGCCAGCAGTTTAAGTAAGGGGGGACCCGGGGAGCTGTTTTTT. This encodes CASSLSKGGPGELFF.

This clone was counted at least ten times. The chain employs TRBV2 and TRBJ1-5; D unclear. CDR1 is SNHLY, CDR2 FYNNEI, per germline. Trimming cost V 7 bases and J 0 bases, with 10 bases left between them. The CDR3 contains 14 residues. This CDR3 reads CASKKSNSNQPQHF. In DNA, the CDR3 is TGTGCCAGCAAAAAATCAAATAGCAATCAGCCCCAGCATTTT.

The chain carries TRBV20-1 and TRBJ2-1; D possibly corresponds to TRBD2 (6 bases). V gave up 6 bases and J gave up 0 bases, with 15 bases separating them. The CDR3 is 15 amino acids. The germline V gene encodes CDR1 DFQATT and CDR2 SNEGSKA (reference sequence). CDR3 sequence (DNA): TGCAGTGCATGGGATAGCGGCTACTCCTACAATGAGCAGTTCTTC. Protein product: CSAWDSGYSYNEQFF.

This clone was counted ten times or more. The CDR3 here is CATSRDGTTGELFF. CDR3 in DNA: TGTGCCACCTCTCGGGACGGAACCACCGGGGAGCTGTTTTTT. The chain employs TRBV6-4 and TRBJ2-2; either TRBD1 or TRBD2 may supply D (5 bases each). The V end lost 10 bases, the J end lost 4 bases, and 16 bases lay between the germline ends. The length of the CDR3 is 14 residues. Germline values: CDR1 MRHNA, CDR2 SNTAGT.

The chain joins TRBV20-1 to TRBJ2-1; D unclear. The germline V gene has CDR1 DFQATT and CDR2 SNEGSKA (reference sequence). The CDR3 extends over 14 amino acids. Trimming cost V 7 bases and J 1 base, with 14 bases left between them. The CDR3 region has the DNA TGCAGTGAGGCCGCGGCAGGTTCCTACAATGAGCAGTTCTTC. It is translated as CSEAAAGSYNEQFF.

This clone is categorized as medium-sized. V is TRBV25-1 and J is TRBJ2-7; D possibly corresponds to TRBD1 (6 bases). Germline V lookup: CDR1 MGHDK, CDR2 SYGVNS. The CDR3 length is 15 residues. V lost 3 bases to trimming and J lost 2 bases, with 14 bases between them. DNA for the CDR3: TGTGCCAGCAGTGATGGAGTCCGGGACACCTACGAGCAGTACTTC. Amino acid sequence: CASSDGVRDTYEQYF.

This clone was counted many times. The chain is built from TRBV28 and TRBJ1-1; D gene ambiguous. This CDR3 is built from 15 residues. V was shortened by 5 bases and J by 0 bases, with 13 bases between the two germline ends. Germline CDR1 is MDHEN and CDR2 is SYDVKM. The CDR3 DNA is TGTGCCAGCAGTCCGTGGGGTGCGATGAACACTGAAGCTTTCTTT. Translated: CASSPWGAMNTEAFF. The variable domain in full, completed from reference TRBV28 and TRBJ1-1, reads DVKVTQSSRYLVKRTGEKVFLECVQDMDHENMFWYRQDPGLGLRLIYFSYDVKMKEKGDIPEGYSVSREKKERFSLILESASTNQTSMYLCASSPWGAMNTEAFFGQGTRLTVV.

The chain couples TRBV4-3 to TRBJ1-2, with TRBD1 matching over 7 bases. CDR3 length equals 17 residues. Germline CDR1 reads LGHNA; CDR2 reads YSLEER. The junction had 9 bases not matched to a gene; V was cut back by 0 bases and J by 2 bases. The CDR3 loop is CASSQDYVTGRNYGYTF. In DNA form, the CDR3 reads TGCGCCAGCAGCCAAGATTACGTGACAGGGCGGAACTATGGCTACACCTTC.